The next 7 T cell receptor beta chains were all read from a single sample in a study of T cells after yellow fever vaccination (dated by TCRdb to about 2019). The treatment or condition label of this sample denotes: live attenuated yellow fever vaccine strain. The library was produced with 5' RACE. Instrument used: Illumina NovaSeq 6000. TCRdb ran its own pipeline on the public reads, namely fastp trimming at Q25 and MiXCR clone calling, and kept in-frame beta chains. Rows with a matching CDR3 protein are joined into one entry that keeps the most common DNA and genes. The sample table holds under 250,000 distinct CDR3 sequences, of which approximately 3.2% were seen once. The top ten constitute about 3.3% of the sample. The sample in question was CD4+ T cells sorted from PBMCs, obtained 10 days after the yellow fever booster vaccination. Receptors were obtained from a man in his late teens or twenties who received the YFV17D yellow fever vaccine.

This clonotype appeared a few times. The chain has TRBV4-2 and TRBJ2-3, with TRBD2 identical over 12 bases. Trimming removed 1 base from V and 5 bases from J; junction bases left unmatched: 7. Germline CDR1 reads LGHNA; CDR2 reads YNFKEQ. The CDR3 length is 17 residues. In DNA form, the CDR3 reads TGTGCCAGCAGCCAAGCCGGACTAGCGGGGTCGGTAGATACGCAGTATTTT. Its translation is CASSQAGLAGSVDTQYF.

This clonotype showed up just a few times. The rearrangement uses TRBV20-1 and TRBJ2-2; D remains ambiguous. There are 14 residues in the CDR3. The V end was cut by 6 bases, the J end by 0 bases, with 11 bases between. CDR1 and CDR2 from the germline V gene are DFQATT and SNEGSKA (reference sequence). CDR3 coding DNA: TGCAGTGCCGTGACACCGGCGAACACCGGGGAGCTGTTTTTT. Protein product: CSAVTPANTGELFF.

This chain's CDR3 is CASSSWTSGFSSSYNEQFF. The CDR3, as DNA: TGTGCCAGCAGCTCCTGGACTAGCGGGTTCTCGAGCTCCTACAATGAGCAGTTCTTC. The rearrangement joins TRBV7-2 to TRBJ2-1, with TRBD2 matching over 11 bases. The CDR3 runs to 19 residues. Per the germline V gene, CDR1 is SGHTA and CDR2 is FQGNSA. Losses at the gene ends were 4 bases for V and 0 bases for J; bases not matched to a gene: 11.

This clonotype was seen many times. The rearrangement links TRBV7-6 to TRBJ1-1; D unresolved. Trimming took off 4 bases at V and 1 base at J, with 10 bases between the two ends. The length of the CDR3 is 14 residues. The germline CDR1 and CDR2 sequences are SGHVS and FNYEAQ. CDR3 sequence reads: CASSSLDGNTEAFF. CDR3 sequence (DNA): TGTGCCAGCAGCTCCCTTGACGGGAACACTGAAGCTTTCTTT.

This clonotype was detected ten times or more. The gene calls are TRBV6-5 and TRBJ1-5; D not resolved. CDR1 is MNHEY, CDR2 SVGAGI, per germline. CDR3 size: 13 residues. The germline V and J ends were trimmed by 6 bases and 7 bases, with 13 bases remaining between them. CDR3 loop: CASSSRTNQPQHF. The CDR3 DNA reads as TGTGCCAGCAGCTCCAGGACGAACCAGCCCCAGCATTTT.

The rearrangement uses TRBV5-5 and TRBJ2-5; D possibly corresponds to TRBD2 (6 bases). In germline, CDR1 is SGHKS, CDR2 YYEKEE (reference sequence). V was shortened by 1 base and J by 4 bases, with 14 bases between the two germline ends. CDR3 length: 15 amino acids. CDR3 residues: CASSLWPSVVETQYF. CDR3 DNA sequence: TGTGCCAGCAGCTTGTGGCCTAGCGTAGTAGAGACCCAGTACTTC.

In its sample, this clonotype was seen many times. The V gene is TRBV5-5, the J gene TRBJ2-7, with 9 bases lining up with TRBD1. Germline V CDR1 and CDR2: SGHKS, YYEKEE (reference sequence). J was trimmed by 5 bases and V by 4 bases; bases with no gene match: 7. The CDR3 is 14 residues long. In nucleotides, the CDR3 is TGTGCCAGCAGCAACCGGGACAGGGCACACGAGCAGTACTTC. Protein product: CASSNRDRAHEQYF.